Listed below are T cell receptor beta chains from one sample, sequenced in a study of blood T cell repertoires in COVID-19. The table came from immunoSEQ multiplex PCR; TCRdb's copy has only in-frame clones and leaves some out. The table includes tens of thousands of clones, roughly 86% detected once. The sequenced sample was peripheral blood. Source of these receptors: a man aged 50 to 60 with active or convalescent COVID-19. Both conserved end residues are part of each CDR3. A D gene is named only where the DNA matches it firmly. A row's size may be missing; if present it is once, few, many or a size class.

cdr3_nt: TGTGCCAGCAGCTCCCGGGGAGCGGGGGGGATAGAAGATACGCAGTATTTT
cdr3_aa: CASSSRGAGGIEDTQYF
d_call: TRBD2
clone_size: few
v_call: TRBV7-9
j_call: TRBJ2-3

cdr3_nt: TGTGCCAGCAGTTTAGGGCAACCAGAGACCCAGTACTTC
cdr3_aa: CASSLGQPETQYF
d_call: -
clone_size: -
v_call: TRBV12-3/TRBV12-4
j_call: TRBJ2-5

cdr3_nt: TGTGCCAGCAGCCTGGGACAGGAGAACACTGAAGCTTTCTTT
cdr3_aa: CASSLGQENTEAFF
d_call: TRBD1
clone_size: -
v_call: TRBV7-2
j_call: TRBJ1-1

cdr3_nt: TGTGCCAGCAGCTTACGTAGTACTAGCGGGGGGGCTGGGAGAAACATTCAGTACTTC
cdr3_aa: CASSLRSTSGGAGRNIQYF
d_call: TRBD2
clone_size: -
v_call: TRBV7-2
j_call: TRBJ2-4

cdr3_nt: TGTGCCAGCAGTGCTTCGGGACAGGGACAAGAGACCCAGTACTTC
cdr3_aa: CASSASGQGQETQYF
d_call: TRBD1
clone_size: -
v_call: TRBV28
j_call: TRBJ2-5

cdr3_nt: TGTGCCAGCAGCCAAGATCTAAGCTATGGCTACACCTTC
cdr3_aa: CASSQDLSYGYTF
d_call: -
clone_size: few
v_call: TRBV14
j_call: TRBJ1-2

cdr3_nt: TGTGCCTGGAGTAAGCGGACAGGGGCCAGCCAGGAGCAGTACTTC
cdr3_aa: CAWSKRTGASQEQYF
d_call: TRBD1
clone_size: -
v_call: TRBV30
j_call: TRBJ2-7

cdr3_nt: TGTGCCAGTAGTCCTAGCGGCAGGGCATACTATGGCTACACCTTC
cdr3_aa: CASSPSGRAYYGYTF
d_call: -
clone_size: -
v_call: TRBV19
j_call: TRBJ1-2

cdr3_nt: TGCGCCAGCAGCCAAGATGAGGGGGCCGGGACCCAGTACTTC
cdr3_aa: CASSQDEGAGTQYF
d_call: TRBD1
clone_size: few
v_call: TRBV4-3
j_call: TRBJ2-5

cdr3_nt: TGCGCCAGCAGCTGGGACGACAGGGAGGGAAACACCATATATTTT
cdr3_aa: CASSWDDREGNTIYF
d_call: TRBD1
clone_size: -
v_call: TRBV5-1
j_call: TRBJ1-3

cdr3_nt: TGTGCCAGCAGTGGCGTCCTACCTAATGAGCAGTTCTTC
cdr3_aa: CASSGVLPNEQFF
d_call: -
clone_size: -
v_call: TRBV25-1
j_call: TRBJ2-1

cdr3_nt: TGTGCCATCAGTGAGTCCCCACAGGGGGCCGCCGGGGAGCTGTTTTTT
cdr3_aa: CAISESPQGAAGELFF
d_call: TRBD1
clone_size: -
v_call: TRBV10-3
j_call: TRBJ2-2

cdr3_nt: TGTGCCAGCAGTCAACCGGGACAGGGGAACACTGAAGCTTTCTTT
cdr3_aa: CASSQPGQGNTEAFF
d_call: TRBD1
clone_size: once
v_call: TRBV28
j_call: TRBJ1-1

cdr3_nt: TGTGCCAGTAGTATCACGACAGTGAACACTGAAGCTTTCTTT
cdr3_aa: CASSITTVNTEAFF
d_call: -
clone_size: -
v_call: TRBV19
j_call: TRBJ1-1

cdr3_nt: TGTGCCAGTAGTATAACCGGGACTAGCGGGGGAGAAGAGACCCAGTACTTC
cdr3_aa: CASSITGTSGGEETQYF
d_call: TRBD2
clone_size: -
v_call: TRBV19
j_call: TRBJ2-5

cdr3_nt: TGTGCCTGGAGTGTCGGGGGAATGGGGGGCTACACCTTC
cdr3_aa: CAWSVGGMGGYTF
d_call: -
clone_size: once
v_call: TRBV30
j_call: TRBJ1-2

cdr3_nt: TGCGCCAGCAGCCCTAAAGGCCCAGGGCTGATGGAATCACCCCTCCACTTT
cdr3_aa: CASSPKGPGLMESPLHF
d_call: -
clone_size: -
v_call: TRBV4-1
j_call: TRBJ1-6

cdr3_nt: TGTGCCAGCAGCCAGGGGTCTAACTATGGCTACACCTTC
cdr3_aa: CASSQGSNYGYTF
d_call: -
clone_size: -
v_call: TRBV6-5
j_call: TRBJ1-2

cdr3_nt: TGCGCCAGCAGCCAAGGGGAGGGCAGCTCCTATAATTCACCCCTCCACTTT
cdr3_aa: CASSQGEGSSYNSPLHF
d_call: -
clone_size: -
v_call: TRBV4-1
j_call: TRBJ1-6

cdr3_nt: TGTGCCAGTAGTCCCAGGGCAGTAGCTAACTATGGCTACACCTTC
cdr3_aa: CASSPRAVANYGYTF
d_call: -
clone_size: -
v_call: TRBV19
j_call: TRBJ1-2

cdr3_nt: TGTGCCAGCAGTGTGACTGCCACTGAAGCTTTCTTT
cdr3_aa: CASSVTATEAFF
d_call: -
clone_size: -
v_call: TRBV12-3/TRBV12-4
j_call: TRBJ1-1

cdr3_nt: TGTGCCAGCAGCAAGACTAGCGGGGGGTACGAGCAGTACTTC
cdr3_aa: CASSKTSGGYEQYF
d_call: TRBD2
clone_size: -
v_call: TRBV9
j_call: TRBJ2-7

cdr3_nt: TGCGCCAGCAGCCAGGGACTAGCGGGGTACGAGCAGTACTTC
cdr3_aa: CASSQGLAGYEQYF
d_call: TRBD2
clone_size: medium-sized
v_call: TRBV5-1
j_call: TRBJ2-7

cdr3_nt: TGTGCCAGCAGCTCTACCGAATACAATGAGCAGTTCTTC
cdr3_aa: CASSSTEYNEQFF
d_call: -
clone_size: -
v_call: TRBV11-2
j_call: TRBJ2-1

cdr3_nt: TGTGCCAGCAGCTTGTGGTTGGGACTCATGAACACTGAAGCTTTCTTT
cdr3_aa: CASSLWLGLMNTEAFF
d_call: -
clone_size: -
v_call: TRBV5-5
j_call: TRBJ1-1

cdr3_nt: TGCAGCGGGGAGCATTCTAGCACAGATACGCAGTATTTT
cdr3_aa: CSGEHSSTDTQYF
d_call: -
clone_size: -
v_call: TRBV29-1
j_call: TRBJ2-3

cdr3_nt: TGTGCCAGTAGTATGGCCATCCGGTTGGGGGGAAACATTCAGTACTTC
cdr3_aa: CASSMAIRLGGNIQYF
d_call: -
clone_size: -
v_call: TRBV19
j_call: TRBJ2-4

cdr3_nt: TGTGCCAGCTCACCACCAGAGGGAAGCTCTGGGGCCAACGTCCTGACTTTC
cdr3_aa: CASSPPEGSSGANVLTF
d_call: -
clone_size: -
v_call: TRBV18
j_call: TRBJ2-6

cdr3_nt: TGTGCCAGCTCACCAGGACAGGGAGGAGGCTACACCTTC
cdr3_aa: CASSPGQGGGYTF
d_call: TRBD1
clone_size: -
v_call: TRBV18
j_call: TRBJ1-2

cdr3_nt: TGTGCCAGCAGTGAATGGGAGGGGGTATTTTCCAATGAGCAGTTCTTC
cdr3_aa: CASSEWEGVFSNEQFF
d_call: -
clone_size: -
v_call: TRBV6-1
j_call: TRBJ2-1

cdr3_nt: TGTGCCAGCAGCTGGTCCGGGACAGGGAAAGCCCAGCCCCAGCATTTT
cdr3_aa: CASSWSGTGKAQPQHF
d_call: TRBD1
clone_size: -
v_call: TRBV16
j_call: TRBJ1-5

cdr3_nt: TGTGCCAGTAGTATGGGACTAGCGGGGGCCGGGGGTGAGCAGTTCTTC
cdr3_aa: CASSMGLAGAGGEQFF
d_call: TRBD2
clone_size: -
v_call: TRBV19
j_call: TRBJ2-1

cdr3_nt: TGTGCCAGCAGTCGATACAGGACCGGTGAGCCCCAGCATTTT
cdr3_aa: CASSRYRTGEPQHF
d_call: -
clone_size: -
v_call: TRBV6-6
j_call: TRBJ1-5

cdr3_nt: TGCGCCAGCAGCCCCGGGGCAGGGGACTATGGCTACACCTTC
cdr3_aa: CASSPGAGDYGYTF
d_call: -
clone_size: -
v_call: TRBV4-1
j_call: TRBJ1-2

cdr3_nt: TGTGCCAGCAGCTATCAACCGGGGGGAGAGACCCAGTACTTC
cdr3_aa: CASSYQPGGETQYF
d_call: TRBD2
clone_size: -
v_call: TRBV5-6
j_call: TRBJ2-5

cdr3_nt: TGCGCCAGCAGCTTGGAGGGGACACTGAACACCGGGGAGCTGTTTTTT
cdr3_aa: CASSLEGTLNTGELFF
d_call: -
clone_size: few
v_call: TRBV5-1
j_call: TRBJ2-2

cdr3_nt: TGTGCCACCAGCAGTCCCGGCCAGGGGTCCAAAAACATTCAGTACTTC
cdr3_aa: CATSSPGQGSKNIQYF
d_call: -
clone_size: -
v_call: TRBV15
j_call: TRBJ2-4

cdr3_nt: TGTGCCAGCAGCCAAGATTACGGGGTTACATTATGGACCCAGTACTTC
cdr3_aa: CASSQDYGVTLWTQYF
d_call: -
clone_size: -
v_call: TRBV14
j_call: TRBJ2-5

cdr3_nt: TGCGCCAGCAGCGTGCGCAATTCACCGGGACAGGAAAACACTGAAGCTTTCTTT
cdr3_aa: CASSVRNSPGQENTEAFF
d_call: TRBD1
clone_size: -
v_call: TRBV5-1
j_call: TRBJ1-1

cdr3_nt: TGTGCCAGCAGCTCCCTAGGGGGAGGGCTCACCTACAATGAGCAGTTCTTC
cdr3_aa: CASSSLGGGLTYNEQFF
d_call: -
clone_size: -
v_call: TRBV7-8
j_call: TRBJ2-1

cdr3_nt: TGTGCCAGCAGCTACTCCCTCGGGATTCCAAGTGAGACCCAGTACTTC
cdr3_aa: CASSYSLGIPSETQYF
d_call: -
clone_size: -
v_call: TRBV7-9
j_call: TRBJ2-5

cdr3_nt: TGTGCCAGCAGGGAGACTGAAGCTTTCTTT
cdr3_aa: CASRETEAFF
d_call: -
clone_size: -
v_call: TRBV6-6
j_call: TRBJ1-1

cdr3_nt: TGTGCCAGCAGTTCCATAAGGGTTTGGGGCCCCGGGGAGCTGTTTTTT
cdr3_aa: CASSSIRVWGPGELFF
d_call: -
clone_size: -
v_call: TRBV28
j_call: TRBJ2-2

cdr3_nt: TGCGCCAGCAGCCAAGATCGGGGTGCCGGGGAGCTGTTTTTT
cdr3_aa: CASSQDRGAGELFF
d_call: -
clone_size: -
v_call: TRBV4-3
j_call: TRBJ2-2

cdr3_nt: TGTGCCAGCAGTTTTTGGGGGCCCAATGAAAAACTGTTTTTT
cdr3_aa: CASSFWGPNEKLFF
d_call: -
clone_size: -
v_call: TRBV28
j_call: TRBJ1-4

cdr3_nt: TGTGCCAGCAGTCCCGGTGAAAAACTGTTTTTT
cdr3_aa: CASSPGEKLFF
d_call: -
clone_size: -
v_call: TRBV9
j_call: TRBJ1-4

cdr3_nt: TGTGCCAGTAGTATCCCGGGTCAGCCCCAGCATTTT
cdr3_aa: CASSIPGQPQHF
d_call: -
clone_size: -
v_call: TRBV19
j_call: TRBJ1-5

cdr3_nt: TGTGCCAGTATAGCCGGGACAGGGAAGACCCGAAACACTGAAGCTTTCTTT
cdr3_aa: CASIAGTGKTRNTEAFF
d_call: TRBD1
clone_size: once
v_call: TRBV19
j_call: TRBJ1-1

cdr3_nt: TGTGCCAGCAGCTTTCGACTAGCGGGGGGGCCGAAGTTCTTC
cdr3_aa: CASSFRLAGGPKFF
d_call: TRBD2
clone_size: -
v_call: TRBV5-8
j_call: TRBJ2-1

cdr3_nt: TGCGCCAGCAGCCAAGTGCGGGGCTTCAATGAAAAACTGTTTTTT
cdr3_aa: CASSQVRGFNEKLFF
d_call: -
clone_size: medium-sized
v_call: TRBV4-1
j_call: TRBJ1-4

cdr3_nt: TGTGCCAGTACTAAGGCGGGTTTTAATGAAAAACTGTTTTTT
cdr3_aa: CASTKAGFNEKLFF
d_call: -
clone_size: -
v_call: TRBV19
j_call: TRBJ1-4

cdr3_nt: TGTGCCAGCAGCTCAGGGACAGGGGGAAAAAGCGGGGAGCTGTTTTTT
cdr3_aa: CASSSGTGGKSGELFF
d_call: TRBD1
clone_size: -
v_call: TRBV7-6
j_call: TRBJ2-2

cdr3_nt: TGTGCCAGCAGCCCCCCATCAGGGGTGAGTAGCAATCAGCCCCAGCATTTT
cdr3_aa: CASSPPSGVSSNQPQHF
d_call: -
clone_size: few
v_call: TRBV5-6
j_call: TRBJ1-5

cdr3_nt: TGTGCCATCAGTGAACCTAGGGAGGGGCCCCAAGAGACCCAGTACTTC
cdr3_aa: CAISEPREGPQETQYF
d_call: TRBD2
clone_size: -
v_call: TRBV10-3
j_call: TRBJ2-5

cdr3_nt: TGTGCCAGCAGTTCAGGGGTGAGATACAATGAGCAGTTCTTC
cdr3_aa: CASSSGVRYNEQFF
d_call: -
clone_size: -
v_call: TRBV28
j_call: TRBJ2-1